The 22 T cell receptor beta chains below were found in one sample sequenced in a study of CD8 T cells in ankylosing spondylitis. Study observations and caveats: Blood from ankylosing spondylitis patients appeared to carry a characteristic roughly 8-variant TCR beta motif.

These receptors lack a known antigen. TCRdb ran MiXCR on the 5' RACE reads and lists one entry per CDR3 protein. The table includes about 450,000 distinct CDR3 sequences, 25% to 30% detected once. The sequenced sample consisted of blood, either unsorted or a sorted T cell fraction (not recorded which). Every receptor here comes from a male donor with ankylosing spondylitis.

This clonotype was detected a few times. The chain has TRBV7-2 and TRBJ1-1; D gene ambiguous. This CDR3 contains 15 residues. CDR1 and CDR2 (germline): SGHTA, FQGNSA. V was clipped by 1 base and J by 0 bases, with 9 bases between them. The CDR3, as DNA: TGTGCCAGCAGCTTAGGGAGCCAAATGAACACTGAAGCTTTCTTT. Its protein product is CASSLGSQMNTEAFF.

The chain carries TRBV5-1 and TRBJ2-5; D is unclear. Trimming took off 1 base at V and 0 bases at J, with 7 bases between the two ends. The CDR3 runs to 14 residues. Germline assignment: CDR1 SGHRS and CDR2 YFSETQ. The CDR3 reads CASSLLGNQETQYF. CDR3 in DNA: TGCGCCAGCAGCTTGTTGGGCAACCAAGAGACCCAGTACTTC. The whole variable domain, remainder taken from reference TRBV5-1 and TRBJ2-5, is KAGVTQTPRYLIKTRGQQVTLSCSPISGHRSVSWYQQTPGQGLQFLFEYFSETQRNKGNFPGRFSGRQFSNSRSEMNVSTLELGDSALYLCASSLLGNQETQYFGPGTRLLVL.

This clonotype was seen a handful of times. The chain is built from TRBV4-1 and TRBJ1-4; D unresolved. The germline gives CDR1 MGHRA, CDR2 YSYEKL. V gave up 0 bases and J gave up 11 bases, with 13 bases separating them. The CDR3 is made up of 14 amino acids. In DNA, the CDR3 is TGCGCCAGCAGCCAAGATCGATCTGGGAAGAAACTGTTTTTT. Its translation is CASSQDRSGKKLFF.

The sample holds a few counts of this clonotype. V usage is TRBV6-2 or TRBV6-3 and J usage is TRBJ2-1; 7 bases agree with TRBD2. In germline, CDR1 is MNHEY, CDR2 SVGEGT. The CDR3 covers 14 residues. The CDR3 is CATNGLADNNEQFF. In DNA form, the CDR3 reads TGTGCTACCAACGGGCTAGCGGATAACAATGAGCAGTTCTTC.

This clonotype came up a few times. The chain links TRBV6-1 to TRBJ1-5; no definite D call. The CDR3 is 13 residues long. Germline V gene sequence: CDR1 MNHNS, CDR2 SASEGT. V was cut by 3 bases and J by 7 bases, with 10 bases left in between. The CDR3 sequence: CASSEGRLQPQHF. CDR3 DNA sequence: TGTGCCAGCAGTGAGGGCAGGTTGCAGCCCCAGCATTTT.

The V and J genes are TRBV27 and TRBJ2-1, with 10 bases that match TRBD2. The CDR3 spans 14 residues. J gave up 5 bases and V 7 bases, and 5 bases lay outside the gene matches. Germline V gives CDR1 MNHEY, CDR2 SMNVEV (reference sequence). The CDR3 loop is CASKDSGRHNEQFF. CDR3 sequence (DNA): TGTGCCAGCAAAGATAGCGGGAGGCACAATGAGCAGTTCTTC.

This clonotype was detected a few times. The chain has TRBV24-1 and TRBJ2-7, with no clear D. CDR3 length: 12 residues. In germline, CDR1 is KGHDR, CDR2 SFDVKD. Trimming pared 9 bases from V and 1 base from J, leaving 9 bases between. CDR3 region: CATHRKSYEQYV. The CDR3 DNA follows: TGTGCCACCCACCGTAAGTCCTACGAGCAGTACGTC.

This clonotype was seen a few times. V and J are TRBV14 and TRBJ2-1; D is undetermined. V was cut by 4 bases and J by 0 bases, with 7 bases left in between. Germline V CDR1 and CDR2: SGHDN, FVKESK. The CDR3 covers 14 residues. The chain's CDR3 is CASSPKSSYNEQFF. CDR3 sequence (DNA): TGTGCCAGCAGCCCAAAGAGCTCCTACAATGAGCAGTTCTTC.

There are a few counts of this clonotype. The V and J genes are TRBV4-1 and TRBJ1-3, with unresolved D. V was trimmed by 0 bases and J by 0 bases, leaving 9 bases between them. The germline V gene encodes CDR1 MGHRA and CDR2 YSYEKL. The CDR3 has 16 residues. CDR3 residues: CASSQDLSFSGNTIYF. The CDR3 bases are TGCGCCAGCAGCCAAGATCTTTCTTTCTCTGGAAACACCATATATTTT.

In this sample, this clonotype turned up a few times. The J gene is TRBJ1-1, the V gene TRBV20-1; 7 bases fit TRBD1. The germline CDR1 and CDR2 sequences are DFQATT and SNEGSKA (reference sequence). The J segment lost 5 bases and the V segment lost 6 bases, leaving 6 bases of the junction unmatched. The CDR3 is 12 amino acids. The CDR3 nucleotides read TGCAGTGCCCAGGGGGGGCGGACTGAAGCTTTCTTT. It codes for CSAQGGRTEAFF.

The chain carries TRBV11-2 and TRBJ2-5; D is possibly TRBD2 (5 bases). V shed 5 bases and J shed 5 bases, with 15 bases lying between them. The germline V gene encodes CDR1 SGHAT and CDR2 FQNNGV. This CDR3 spans 14 amino acids. As DNA, the CDR3 is TGTGCCAGCAGCGCCCCGGCTAGCCGGGAGACCCAGTACTTC. Translated, it gives CASSAPASRETQYF.

This clonotype was detected a few times. V is TRBV7-8 and J is TRBJ2-2; weak D call: TRBD2 (6 bases). Trimming removed 5 bases at V and 5 bases at J, with 24 bases between. Germline V gene data show CDR1 as SGHVS and CDR2 as FQNEAQ. CDR3 length: 18 residues. CDR3 residues: CASSTRGRTTLWTGELFF. The DNA for the CDR3 is TGTGCCAGCAGCACGAGGGGTCGGACTACCCTTTGGACCGGGGAGCTGTTTTTT.

The V and J genes are TRBV12-3 or TRBV12-4 and TRBJ2-1; 11 nucleotides agree with TRBD2. The CDR3 spans 16 residues. The junction had 8 bases not matched to a gene; V was cut back by 10 bases and J by 0 bases. The CDR3 protein is CATFSGREHSYNEQFF. CDR3 sequence (DNA): TGTGCCACTTTTAGCGGGAGGGAACACTCCTACAATGAGCAGTTCTTC.

The gene calls are TRBV5-5 and TRBJ1-2; the D is unclear. This CDR3 contains 15 residues. Germline V CDR1 and CDR2: SGHKS, YYEKEE (reference sequence). The germline V and J ends were trimmed by 0 bases and 3 bases, with 12 bases remaining between them. CDR3 coding DNA: TGTGCCAGCAGCTTGGCCTGGTCGATAGACTATGGCTACACCTTC. This codes for CASSLAWSIDYGYTF.

In this sample, this clonotype turned up a few times. V and J are TRBV27 and TRBJ2-3, with 9 bases that match TRBD1. This CDR3 has 15 amino acids. The V gene end was trimmed by 6 bases and the J gene end by 1 base; junction bases not matched to a gene: 5. Germline V gene lookup returns CDR1 MNHEY and CDR2 SMNVEV (reference sequence). CDR3 amino acids: CASSWTGVRTDTQYF. The CDR3 region has the DNA TGTGCCAGCAGCTGGACAGGGGTTCGCACAGATACGCAGTATTTT.

The table lists this clonotype with a few counts. CDR3 amino acids: CASSPTGTKITDTQYF. CDR3 nucleotide sequence: TGTGCCAGCAGCCCCACCGGGACTAAAATCACAGATACGCAGTATTTT. The chain is built from TRBV5-6 and TRBJ2-3; 7 nucleotides match TRBD2. Unmatched junction bases numbered 10, after V lost 4 bases and J lost 2 bases. The CDR3 has 16 amino acids. Germline assignment: CDR1 SGHDT and CDR2 YYEEEE.

CDR3 coding DNA: TGCAGCGTTGGAGGCCTTGGCCAAGAGACCCAGTACTTC. Translating it yields CSVGGLGQETQYF. The genes are TRBV29-1 and TRBJ2-5, with unresolved D. Germline CDR1 is SQVTM and CDR2 is ANQGSEA. V lost 4 bases to trimming and J lost 1 base, with 10 bases between them. This CDR3 is built from 13 residues. Using reference TRBV29-1 and TRBJ2-5 for the parts outside the CDR3, the full variable domain is SAVISQKPSRDICQRGTSLTIQCQVDSQVTMMFWYRQQPGQSLTLIATANQGSEATYESGFVIDKFPISRPNLTFSTLTVSNMSPEDSSIYLCSVGGLGQETQYFGPGTRLLVL.

This chain links TRBV9 with TRBJ2-1; D not certain. From germline, CDR1 is SGDLS and CDR2 YYNGEE. This CDR3 comprises 14 residues. V was trimmed by 2 bases and J by 4 bases, leaving 10 bases between them. The CDR3 loop is CASSVLSVYNEQFF. CDR3 coding DNA: TGTGCCAGCAGCGTCTTATCAGTATACAATGAGCAGTTCTTC.

The CDR3 protein is CASSSTGTGGADTQYF. In nucleotides, the CDR3 is TGTGCCAGCAGTTCGACCGGGACAGGGGGGGCAGATACGCAGTATTTT. This rearrangement joins TRBV6-5 to TRBJ2-3; 11 bases are shared with TRBD1. CDR1 and CDR2 (germline): MNHEY, SVGAGI. V lost 4 bases and J lost 4; bases outside the gene matches: 7. The CDR3 is 16 amino acids.

This clonotype was observed a few times. The rearrangement uses TRBV7-9 and TRBJ2-2; D tentatively fits TRBD1 or TRBD2 (5 bases each). V was pared by 4 bases and J by 3 bases, with 9 bases between. This CDR3 is built from 14 residues. CDR1 and CDR2 (germline): SEHNR, FQNEAQ (reference sequence). The CDR3 protein is CASSSGTDTGELFF. Here the CDR3 DNA reads TGTGCCAGCAGCTCCGGGACGGACACCGGGGAGCTGTTTTTT.

This clonotype has only a few counts. DNA for the CDR3: TGCGCCAGCAGCATACTAGCGGAGCAGTTCTTC. Translation gives CASSILAEQFF. V gene TRBV5-1 combines with J gene TRBJ2-1, with 7 bases fitting TRBD2. The J segment lost 10 bases and the V segment lost 4 bases, leaving 2 bases of the junction unmatched. The CDR3 spans 11 residues. Germline-derived CDR1 and CDR2 are SGHRS and YFSETQ. Based on the CDR3 plus reference TRBV5-1 and TRBJ2-1, the full variable domain is KAGVTQTPRYLIKTRGQQVTLSCSPISGHRSVSWYQQTPGQGLQFLFEYFSETQRNKGNFPGRFSGRQFSNSRSEMNVSTLELGDSALYLCASSILAEQFFGPGTRLTVL.

This clonotype was seen just once. The genes are TRBV27 and TRBJ1-1, with D possibly TRBD1 on 5 matching bases. V was clipped by 0 bases and J by 4 bases, with 15 bases between them. The length of the CDR3 is 16 residues. Germline-derived CDR1 and CDR2 are MNHEY and SMNVEV (reference sequence). The CDR3 region is CASSLSLAGGTTEAFF. DNA for the CDR3: TGTGCCAGCAGTTTATCCCTTGCGGGGGGGACCACTGAAGCTTTCTTT.